The 17 T cell receptor beta chains given below trace back to one sample, sequenced in a study of tumor and adjacent non-tumor tissue in lung cancer. No cell sorting was done before RNA was extracted from the tissue. Three rounds of nested PCR, following a modified ARM-PCR protocol, produced the TCRbeta library. MiXCR was run by TCRdb on the multiplex PCR reads, yielding one entry per CDR3 protein. This table holds more than 85,000 distinct CDR3 sequences, under 90% found once. What was sequenced was lung tumor tissue. The receptors stem from a man in his 70s with non-small cell lung cancer.

On this clonotype itself: Germline is not matched at one junction end, which may reflect a read error. The CDR3 bases are TGTGCCAGCTGCCATACTAGCGGGAGCTCCTACGAGCAATACTTC. This translates into CASCHTSGSSYEQYF. V is TRBV6-5 and J is TRBJ2-7, with 11 bases lining up with TRBD2. CDR3 size: 15 residues. In germline, CDR1 is MNHEY, CDR2 SVGAGI.

The CDR3: CDASDGYEQYF. CDR3 DNA: TGCGATGCTAGCGATGGGTACGAGCAGTACTTC. The chain links TRBV20-1 to TRBJ2-7, with a possible D match to TRBD2 (6 bases). The CDR3 length is 11 residues. The germline gives CDR1 DFQATT, CDR2 SNEGSKA (reference sequence).

Regarding this clonotype: An end of the junction does not agree with germline; a read error may underlie this. The chain recombines TRBV10-2 with TRBJ1-4; 7 positions match TRBD1. Germline values: CDR1 WSHSY, CDR2 SAAADI. The CDR3 sequence is 14 residues long. CDR3 sequence reads: CASSTGTANEKLFF. The CDR3 nucleotides are TGCGCCAGCAGTACCGGGACAGCAAATGAAAAACTGTTTTTC.

As to this clonotype: The DNA is left out, because the CDR3 cannot be placed on it with certainty; the CDR3 is given as TCRdb lists it. The genes are TRBV6-5 and TRBJ2-3. The CDR3 has 14 amino acids, counting both end residues. Germline V lookup: CDR1 MNHEY, CDR2 SVGAGI. The CDR3 sequence: CANSYSCDTDTQYF.

Points on this clonotype: One end of the junction is discordant with germline, which a read error may explain. The chain has TRBV29-1 and TRBJ2-1; 7 bases fit TRBD2. This CDR3 comprises 16 residues. Germline CDR1 and CDR2: SQVTM and ANQGSEA. The CDR3 region is CSVEGLPYRDYNDQFF. CDR3 coding DNA: TGCAGCGTTGAGGGGCTCCCCTATCGGGACTACAATGATCAGTTCTTC.

The chain links TRBV20-1 to TRBJ1-5; the match to TRBD1 covers 7 bases. The germline gives CDR1 DFQATT, CDR2 SNEGSKA (reference sequence). The length of the CDR3 is 16 residues. CDR3 bases: TGCAATGCCCCTGAGGAGATTGACAGGGTGAATCAGCCCCAGCATTTT. It codes for CNAPEEIDRVNQPQHF.

Turning to this clonotype: Without the conserved terminal phenylalanine or tryptophan, this CDR3 likely stems from a read error. The chain carries TRBV11-2 and TRBJ2-3; D unclear. The length of the CDR3 is 14 residues. Germline V gene lookup returns CDR1 SGHAT and CDR2 FQNNGV. V lost 6 bases and J 7 bases, leaving 17 bases between the germline ends. In DNA form, the CDR3 reads TGTGCCAGCAGTCTAACCCCAGAGTCAAATACGCAGTATCTC. It is translated as CASSLTPESNTQYL.

The CDR3 nucleotides read TGTGCCAGCAGTTATCAGCCCCAACCCAAGCATTTT. Its translation: CASSYQPQPKHF. This rearrangement joins TRBV6-2 or TRBV6-3 to TRBJ1-5; D is unclear. Germline V CDR1 and CDR2: MNHEY, SVGEGT. Trimming pared 3 bases from V and 14 bases from J, leaving 14 bases between. This CDR3 has 12 amino acids.

The V call is TRBV5-4, the J call TRBJ2-3; D gene ambiguous. The CDR3 covers 14 residues. Trimming took off 4 bases at V and 5 bases at J, with 14 bases between the two ends. Germline CDR1 and CDR2: SGHNT and YYREEE (reference sequence). CDR3 protein: CASSPGGDIDTQYF. CDR3 sequence (DNA): TGTGCCAGCAGCCCGGGTGGTGACATAGATACGCAGTATTTT.

This clonotype appeared many times. This rearrangement joins TRBV20-1 to TRBJ2-7; TRBD2 matches 14 bases. V lost 4 bases to trimming and J lost 9 bases; unmatched junction nucleotides: 5. Germline assignment: CDR1 DFQATT and CDR2 SNEGSKA (reference sequence). This CDR3 is 13 amino acids long. The CDR3 bases are TGCAGTGCTACACTAGGGACTAGCGGGAGGCAGTACTTC. It is translated as CSATLGTSGRQYF.

CDR3 nucleotide sequence: TGTGCCAGCAGCGGGCTAGCGGGAGTGGTGGAGTTTCAGTACTTC. As protein: CASSGLAGVVEFQYF. The rearrangement joins TRBV12-3 or TRBV12-4 to TRBJ2-5; TRBD2 agrees at 10 bases. The trim removed 6 bases at V and 11 bases at J, leaving 15 bases unmatched. This CDR3 is 15 amino acids long.

Comment on this clonotype: No conserved phenylalanine or tryptophan is present at the end of the CDR3, so a read error is the likely explanation. This chain connects TRBV6-4 to TRBJ1-2; no reliable D call. The CDR3 sequence is 12 residues long. Germline CDR1 reads MRHNA; CDR2 reads SNTAGT. Trimming pared 7 bases from V and 0 bases from J, leaving 6 bases between. CDR3 sequence: CASMYANYGYTS. CDR3 nucleotide sequence: TGTGCCAGCATGTACGCTAACTATGGCTACACCTCC.

Notes on this clonotype: The final CDR3 position lacks the conserved phenylalanine or tryptophan, pointing to a likely read error. The chain is built from TRBV7-8 and TRBJ2-7, with a possible D match to TRBD1 (6 bases). Germline values: CDR1 SGHVS, CDR2 FQNEAQ. The CDR3 has 16 amino acids. The ends were cut back, 0 bases at V and 3 bases at J, with 15 bases in the middle. CDR3 region: CASSLAGQGKGYEQYL. Here the CDR3 DNA reads TGTGCCAGCAGCTTAGCGGGGCAGGGGAAGGGCTACGAGCAGTACTTA.

Concerning this clonotype: The conserved phenylalanine or tryptophan normally closing the CDR3 is absent here, so this likely arose from a read error. This rearrangement joins TRBV6-2 or TRBV6-3 to TRBJ2-2; 11 bases line up with TRBD1. The CDR3 sequence is 16 residues long. The V gene's germline CDR1 is MNHEY and CDR2 SVGEGT. The CDR3 sequence is CVSSYGQGADTGELFL. CDR3 nucleotides: TGTGTCAGCAGTTATGGACAGGGGGCAGACACCGGGGAGCTGTTTCTT.

This clonotype was detected ten times or more. The chain employs TRBV5-1 and TRBJ2-3; D remains ambiguous. This CDR3 has 14 residues. Trimming shortened V by 0 bases and J by 3 bases, and 8 bases separated the two germline ends. Germline CDR1 SGHRS, CDR2 YFSETQ. The CDR3: CASSLEYKTDTQYF. The CDR3 bases are TGCGCCAGCAGCTTGGAGTATAAGACAGATACGCAGTATTTT.

About this clonotype: One end of the junction varies from germline; a read error may be responsible. The chain employs TRBV11-2 and TRBJ2-7, with D uncertain. Germline V gene lookup returns CDR1 SGHAT and CDR2 FQNNGV. The CDR3 totals 13 residues. CDR3 sequence: CTSSLAVALEQYF. The CDR3 DNA sequence: TGTACCAGTAGCTTAGCAGTAGCTCTCGAGCAGTATTTC.

Turning to this clonotype: Possible read error: a much larger clone is one base away. V usage is TRBV6-1 and J usage is TRBJ1-5; a possible D gene is TRBD1 (6 bases). The V gene lost 2 bases and the J gene lost 5 bases, with 19 bases spanning the gap. Per the germline V gene, CDR1 is MNHNS and CDR2 is SASEGT. The CDR3 loop spans 17 amino acids. The CDR3, as DNA: TGTGCCAGCAGTGAAATTTGGGACAATCTTGGCGATCAGCCCCAGCATTTT. It yields the protein CASSEIWDNLGDQPQHF.